The 23 T cell receptor beta chains below were found in one sample sequenced in a study of radiation and T cells in renal cell carcinoma. Time point of the sample: blood 2 weeks post-SBRT. Described treatment: 15 Gy SBRT to primary tumor, nephrectomy 4 weeks later. TCRdb's table, derived via immunoSEQ multiplex PCR, lists solely in-frame clones and lacks some. Of about 150,000 clones in the sample, over 80% were seen once. The material was blood, obtained from a patient whose treatment included radiotherapy and nephrectomy. The receptor source for this set is a woman aged 45-65 years with renal cell carcinoma.

The chain joins TRBV11-2 to TRBJ2-7, with D perhaps matching TRBD1 (6 bases). The V gene's germline CDR1 is SGHAT and CDR2 FQNNGV. CDR3 size: 15 residues. Trimming pared 4 bases from V and 0 bases from J, leaving 13 bases between. This chain's CDR3 is CASSWGQGFSYEQYF. The CDR3 DNA reads TGTGCCAGCAGCTGGGGACAAGGATTCTCCTACGAGCAGTACTTC.

This clone was found once. The chain is built from TRBV9 and TRBJ1-3, with a tentative D call TRBD1 (6 bases). From germline, CDR1 is SGDLS and CDR2 YYNGEE. Trimming cost V 3 bases and J 6 bases, with 22 bases left between them. The CDR3 runs 17 residues. The CDR3: CASSGQVNAPGANTIYF. As DNA, the CDR3 is TGTGCCAGCAGCGGACAGGTTAATGCGCCTGGAGCAAACACCATATATTTT.

V gene TRBV4-1 combines with J gene TRBJ1-2; D perhaps matches TRBD1 (6 bases). Trimming cost V 3 bases and J 7 bases, with 15 bases left between them. Looked up from germline, CDR1 is MGHRA and CDR2 is YSYEKL. CDR3 length: 14 residues. The CDR3 loop is CASSQSQGLSGYTF. CDR3 bases: TGCGCCAGCAGCCAGTCCCAGGGGTTGAGTGGCTACACCTTC.

The chain has TRBV19 and TRBJ1-6; 11 bases are shared with TRBD1. The junction had 0 bases not matched to a gene; V was cut back by 3 bases and J by 8 bases. This CDR3 contains 14 residues. Germline-derived CDR1 and CDR2 are LNHDA and SQIVND (reference sequence). Written as DNA, the CDR3 is TGTGCCAGTAGTATGGACAGGGGGCATTCACCCCTCCACTTT. This encodes CASSMDRGHSPLHF.

The genes are TRBV5-6 and TRBJ2-5; the D gene could be TRBD1 or TRBD2 (5 bases each). Germline-derived CDR1 and CDR2 are SGHDT and YYEEEE. The CDR3 sequence is 14 residues long. V was pared by 3 bases and J by 4 bases, with 13 bases between. In nucleotides, the CDR3 is TGTGCCAGCAGCTATCCAGGGAGATTAGAGACCCAGTACTTC. Its protein product is CASSYPGRLETQYF.

Only a few counts were recorded for this clone. This CDR3 reads CASSLGGLSPYGYTF. In nucleotides, the CDR3 is TGTGCCAGCAGCTTAGGAGGATTATCCCCTTATGGCTACACCTTC. This rearrangement joins TRBV13 to TRBJ1-2; unclear D gene. The CDR3 sequence is 15 residues long. From germline, CDR1 is PRHDT and CDR2 FYEKMQ (reference sequence). V gave up 0 bases and J gave up 5 bases, with 13 bases separating them.

The chain couples TRBV27 to TRBJ1-3, with D uncertain. This CDR3 contains 14 residues. Trimming stripped 4 bases from V and 0 bases from J, with 7 bases between. Germline CDR1 MNHEY, CDR2 SMNVEV (reference sequence). The CDR3 region is CASSYGNSGNTIYF. Here the CDR3 DNA reads TGTGCCAGCAGTTATGGGAACTCTGGAAACACCATATATTTT.

This clone appeared a few times. The chain joins TRBV11-2 to TRBJ1-2; D perhaps matches TRBD1 (6 bases). The CDR3 extends over 15 amino acids. Deletions cut 5 bases from V and 8 bases from J, with 21 bases between. The germline CDR1 and CDR2 sequences are SGHAT and FQNNGV. CDR3 loop: CASSQIGGRSGGYTF. CDR3 DNA sequence: TGTGCCAGCAGCCAAATAGGGGGGAGGAGTGGCGGCTACACCTTC.

The genes are TRBV19 and TRBJ1-1, with D perhaps matching TRBD1 (6 bases). Trimming took 8 bases from V and 7 from J, leaving 14 bases between them. The CDR3 has 12 amino acids. The germline V gene encodes CDR1 LNHDA and CDR2 SQIVND (reference sequence). The CDR3: CASGTGPSEAFF. The CDR3 nucleotides read TGTGCCAGTGGAACAGGGCCGAGTGAAGCTTTCTTT.

This chain uses TRBV21-1 with TRBJ1-6. TRBV21-1 is designated a pseudogene. CDR3 length equals 13 residues. CDR3 residues: CASSRTGNSPLHF. The CDR3 DNA follows: TGTGCCAGCAGCAGGACGGGGAATTCACCCCTCCACTTT.

The chain's CDR3 is CASTRTGTANTEAFF. The CDR3 region has the DNA TGTGCCAGCACTAGAACCGGGACAGCGAACACTGAAGCTTTCTTT. This chain uses TRBV6-5 with TRBJ1-1, with TRBD1 matching over 7 bases. The germline CDR1 and CDR2 sequences are MNHEY and SVGAGI. Germline trimming cut 7 bases from V and 1 base from J; bases unmatched to any gene: 9. The CDR3 is 15 residues long.

The chain's CDR3 is CASSTGQAMHEQYF. CDR3 bases: TGTGCCAGCAGTACGGGACAGGCAATGCACGAGCAGTACTTC. The chain uses TRBV28 and TRBJ2-7; 8 nucleotides match TRBD1. Germline CDR1 reads MDHEN; CDR2 reads SYDVKM. After removal of 5 bases from V and 5 bases from J, the junction contained 8 bases not matched to a gene. The CDR3 runs 14 residues. Supplemented by reference TRBV28 and TRBJ2-7, the full variable domain reads DVKVTQSSRYLVKRTGEKVFLECVQDMDHENMFWYRQDPGLGLRLIYFSYDVKMKEKGDIPEGYSVSREKKERFSLILESASTNQTSMYLCASSTGQAMHEQYFGPGTRLTVT.

The CDR3 nucleotides read TGTGCCAGCAGTGTCTCAGGTGTGTCCGGAAACACCATATATTTT. Translated, it gives CASSVSGVSGNTIYF. The V gene is TRBV6-1, the J gene TRBJ1-3, with D unresolved. The CDR3 has 15 amino acids. Germline V CDR1 and CDR2: MNHNS, SASEGT. Trimming removed 4 bases from V and 4 bases from J, with 14 bases in between.

This chain connects TRBV6-1 to TRBJ1-5; 7 bases map to TRBD1. The germline V gene encodes CDR1 MNHNS and CDR2 SASEGT. The V and J ends lost 10 bases and 0 bases, in that order; junction bases with no gene match: 9. The CDR3 has 15 residues. The CDR3 DNA follows: TGTGCCATAGAGACAGGGAGGGGTAGCAATCAGCCCCAGCATTTT. Translating it yields CAIETGRGSNQPQHF.

As to this clone: Relative to the germline gene, one junction end is altered; a read error may explain this. This CDR3 reads CASSLGQGGLSYEQYF. The CDR3 nucleotides are TGTGCTAGCAGCTTAGGTCAGGGTGGCCTCTCCTACGAGCAGTACTTC. This chain uses TRBV7-7 with TRBJ2-7; TRBD1 is a possible D gene (5 bases). Germline V gene data show CDR1 as SSHAT and CDR2 as FNYEAQ (reference sequence). This CDR3 comprises 16 residues.

The gene calls are TRBV29-1 and TRBJ2-1; 13 bases map to TRBD2. The CDR3 consists of 18 residues. The germline V gene has CDR1 SQVTM and CDR2 ANQGSEA. Trimming took 7 bases from V and 6 from J; bases not matched to a gene: 18. The CDR3 sequence is CSDRLAGGQSSILNEQFF. The CDR3 coding sequence is TGCAGCGACCGACTAGCGGGGGGACAATCCAGTATACTCAATGAGCAGTTCTTC.

This sequence joins TRBV6-1 and TRBJ1-2; possible D gene TRBD1, 5 bases. In germline, CDR1 is MNHNS, CDR2 SASEGT. V was cut by 2 bases and J by 4 bases, with 11 bases left in between. This CDR3 comprises 14 residues. CDR3: CASSEPFGTYGYTF. CDR3 bases: TGTGCCAGCAGTGAACCCTTTGGGACCTATGGCTACACCTTC.

The V call is TRBV7-2, the J call TRBJ2-3; D could derive from TRBD1 or TRBD2 (5 bases each). Trimming left V 6 bases short and J 2 bases short, with 18 bases between. This CDR3 has 16 amino acids. CDR1 is SGHTA, CDR2 FQGNSA, per germline. In DNA form, the CDR3 reads TGTGCCAGCAGTTGGCAGTGGGGACCAAACACAGATACGCAGTATTTT. Protein: CASSWQWGPNTDTQYF.

This clone was recorded only once. V usage is TRBV19 and J usage is TRBJ1-2; 8 bases agree with TRBD1. This CDR3 is built from 15 residues. Germline CDR1 is LNHDA and CDR2 is SQIVND (reference sequence). Trimming at V came to 1 base and at J to 3 bases, leaving 4 bases not matched to a gene. In DNA form, the CDR3 reads TGTGCCAGTAGTATAGTGGCAGGGGGCGACTATGGCTACACCTTC. Translated, it gives CASSIVAGGDYGYTF.

The chain uses TRBV19 and TRBJ1-4; 7 nucleotides line up with TRBD1. J gave up 5 bases and V 4 bases, and 7 bases lay outside the gene matches. CDR3 size: 15 residues. Germline CDR1 is LNHDA and CDR2 is SQIVND (reference sequence). The CDR3 is CASSTRTGLNEKLFF. In DNA form, the CDR3 reads TGTGCCAGTAGTACTCGGACAGGATTAAATGAAAAACTGTTTTTT.

The rearrangement links TRBV6-5 to TRBJ1-2, with D perhaps matching TRBD1 (6 bases). Trimming shortened V by 6 bases and J by 7 bases, and 21 bases separated the two germline ends. This CDR3 contains 15 residues. The germline V gene encodes CDR1 MNHEY and CDR2 SVGAGI. The CDR3 nucleotides read TGTGCCAGCAGCTTTCAGGGGAAAGGGGCGGCTGGCTACACCTTC. Translated, it gives CASSFQGKGAAGYTF.

This chain uses TRBV2 with TRBJ1-5, with D perhaps matching TRBD1 (5 bases). Germline V CDR1 and CDR2: SNHLY, FYNNEI. V was cut by 0 bases and J by 2 bases, with 8 bases left in between. The CDR3 extends over 15 amino acids. DNA of the CDR3: TGTGCCAGCAGTGAAGCAGCCAGGGGCAATCAGCCCCAGCATTTT. It codes for CASSEAARGNQPQHF.

This rearrangement joins TRBV7-9 to TRBJ2-5; 8 bases are a match to TRBD2. V trimming: 10 bases; J trimming: 4 bases; junction bases outside the gene matches: 2. This CDR3 has 11 residues. From germline, CDR1 is SEHNR and CDR2 FQNEAQ (reference sequence). The CDR3 is CATGGVETQYF. CDR3 DNA sequence: TGTGCCACCGGGGGGGTAGAGACCCAGTACTTC.